The clone carrying this T cell receptor beta chain was picked up a small number of times. Its antigen is still unknown. The CDR3 loop spans 15 amino acids. The germline gives CDR1 MNHEY, CDR2 SMNVEV (reference sequence). The germline V and J ends were trimmed by 6 bases and 2 bases, with 17 bases remaining between them. This sample is drawn from a study of blood T cells in healthy people across ages. Study results and caveats: Aged donors had fewer naive CD4+ cells and lower diversity than long-lived donors.

Then a second PCR, running roughly 7 to 11 cycles, was carried out with a sample-barcoded 5' primer and a J-beta primer mix. TCRdb redid the calling of the 5' RACE reads with MiXCR, one entry per CDR3 protein. The sample gives approximately 1.5 million distinct CDR3 sequences, 42% of which show up once; approximately 4% is in the top ten. The rearrangement links TRBV27 to TRBJ2-7; D gene uncertain. The source is a woman between 18 and 30 years old in good health. The sequenced sample was blood. The CDR3, as DNA: TGTGCCAGCAGCCCCCGGACGGCCGCTCCCTACGAGCAGTACTTC. Amino acid sequence: CASSPRTAAPYEQYF.